Shown below are 13 T cell receptor beta chains from a single sample sequenced in a study of T cell repertoires in cytomegalovirus infection. TCRdb recomputed calls from the reads with MiXCR, one row per CDR3 protein. The table lists about 310,000 distinct CDR3 sequences, 25% of them singletons, with about 14% in the top ten. Antigen specificity for these receptors is unknown. This material consisted of cultured PBMCs, taken from culture after CMV antigen stimulation. The receptors here all came from a human donor in good health (CMV status not recorded). Some clones in this sample may be carry-over from other donors' samples.

V and J are TRBV27 and TRBJ2-7; 8 bases line up with TRBD1. V shed 0 bases and J 5 bases; nucleotides not matched to a gene: 3. CDR1 and CDR2 from the germline V gene are MNHEY and SMNVEV (reference sequence). This CDR3 spans 14 amino acids. CDR3 DNA sequence: TGTGCCAGCAGTTTATCCAGGGGGCGCAACGAGCAGTACTTC. Its translation: CASSLSRGRNEQYF.

Only a few counts were recorded for this clonotype. This CDR3 is CASSPVGGPLNTEAFF. DNA for the CDR3: TGTGCCAGCTCACCCGTGGGAGGTCCTTTGAACACTGAAGCTTTCTTT. The chain employs TRBV18 and TRBJ1-1; D remains ambiguous. There are 16 residues in the CDR3. Germline loops: CDR1 KGHSH, CDR2 LQKENI. V lost 3 bases and J 0 bases, leaving 14 bases between the germline ends.

The chain combines TRBV6-6 with TRBJ2-2; D could derive from TRBD1 or TRBD2 (5 bases each). The germline V and J ends were trimmed by 5 bases and 4 bases, with 11 bases remaining between them. The CDR3 covers 14 residues. Germline assignment: CDR1 MNHNY and CDR2 SVGAGI (reference sequence). The CDR3 region is CASSRDAATGELFF. Written as DNA, the CDR3 is TGTGCCAGCAGTCGGGACGCCGCCACCGGGGAGCTGTTTTTT.

The V call is TRBV6-2 or TRBV6-3, the J call TRBJ2-3; D call uncertain. The germline gives CDR1 MNHEY, CDR2 SVGEGT. The CDR3 extends over 12 amino acids. Trimming removed 2 bases at V and 9 bases at J, with 9 bases between. CDR3 nucleotides: TGTGCCAGCAGTTACGGCACAAGAACGCAGTATTTT. It translates to CASSYGTRTQYF.

This clonotype was found a few times. The J gene is TRBJ1-1, the V gene TRBV6-8; TRBD1 is a possible D gene (6 bases). Germline CDR1 MNHGY, CDR2 SAAAGT. The CDR3 totals 14 residues. The V end was cut by 6 bases, the J end by 6 bases, with 17 bases between. The CDR3 protein is CASRPGQSRSEAFF. In nucleotides, the CDR3 is TGTGCCAGCAGACCGGGACAATCTCGCTCTGAAGCTTTCTTT.

This clonotype was found a few times. The CDR3: CASSYQVNQPQHF. In nucleotides, the CDR3 is TGTGCCAGCAGTTACCAGGTCAATCAGCCCCAGCATTTT. V gene TRBV6-6 combines with J gene TRBJ1-5; D is ambiguous. Trimming took off 2 bases at V and 3 bases at J, with 5 bases between the two ends. Per the germline V gene, CDR1 is MNHNY and CDR2 is SVGAGI (reference sequence). The CDR3 length is 13 residues.

Only a few counts were recorded for this clonotype. The V call is TRBV4-2, the J call TRBJ1-5; 10 positions agree with TRBD1. Germline V gives CDR1 LGHNA, CDR2 YNFKEQ. The trim removed 4 bases at V and 5 bases at J, leaving 2 bases unmatched. The CDR3 is 14 amino acids. In DNA, the CDR3 is TGTGCCAGCAGCCTCGGACAGGGGGATCAGCCCCAGCATTTT. It yields the protein CASSLGQGDQPQHF.

In this sample, this clonotype turned up a few times. The rearrangement joins TRBV7-4 to TRBJ2-5; 15 bases map to TRBD2. This CDR3 is built from 20 residues. The V gene's germline CDR1 is SGHVT and CDR2 SQSDAQ. The ends lost 1 base at V and 5 bases at J; junction bases unmatched: 14. DNA for the CDR3: TGTGCCAGCAGCTTAGTTATAAGGACTAGCGGGAGGGGATCGGCGGAGACCCAGTACTTC. Translating it yields CASSLVIRTSGRGSAETQYF.

This clonotype was recorded many times. The DNA for the CDR3 is TGTGCCAGCAGCTTACTATCGCGGGCTCCTCTCTACGAGCAGTACGTC. As protein: CASSLLSRAPLYEQYV. The chain carries TRBV7-2 and TRBJ2-7; D is perhaps TRBD2 (5 bases). V was clipped by 2 bases and J by 3 bases, with 17 bases between them. The CDR3 covers 16 residues. Germline V CDR1 and CDR2: SGHTA, FQGNSA.

This clonotype was detected only a few times. This rearrangement joins TRBV18 to TRBJ2-1; D is uncertain. This CDR3 is 13 amino acids long. Germline CDR1 and CDR2: KGHSH and LQKENI. The germline V and J ends were trimmed by 3 bases and 3 bases, with 6 bases remaining between them. CDR3 in DNA: TGTGCCAGCTCACCGTCTGTCTACAATGAGCAGTTCTTC. Protein product: CASSPSVYNEQFF. Drawing the rest from reference TRBV18 and TRBJ2-1, the complete variable domain is NAGVMQNPRHLVRRRGQEARLRCSPMKGHSHVYWYRQLPEEGLKFMVYLQKENIIDESGMPKERFSAEFPKEGPSILRIQQVVRGDSAAYFCASSPSVYNEQFFGPGTRLTVL.

This clonotype was seen a few times. DNA of the CDR3: TGTGCCAGCAGTTTTCGAGATGAGCAGTTCTTC. Translating it yields CASSFRDEQFF. The genes are TRBV12-3 or TRBV12-4 and TRBJ2-1, with D unresolved. With 3 bases removed from V and 8 bases from J, the gap between germline ends came to 5 bases. CDR3 length: 11 residues.

This clonotype was observed at least ten times. The V gene is TRBV7-2, the J gene TRBJ2-5; D ambiguous. Germline CDR1 SGHTA, CDR2 FQGNSA. The CDR3 covers 13 residues. V was cut by 2 bases and J by 4 bases, with 8 bases left in between. The DNA of the CDR3 is TGTGCCAGCAGCTTATGGCTTAGAGAGACCCAGTACTTC. Protein: CASSLWLRETQYF.

This clonotype was seen repeatedly, ten times or more. The rearrangement joins TRBV7-2 to TRBJ2-1, with 9 positions matching TRBD2. V lost 5 bases and J lost 8; bases outside the gene matches: 10. CDR1 and CDR2 (germline): SGHTA, FQGNSA. This CDR3 region has 15 residues. The CDR3 is CASSKLAGIRDEQFF. The CDR3 bases are TGTGCCAGCAGCAAGCTAGCGGGAATTCGGGATGAGCAGTTCTTC.